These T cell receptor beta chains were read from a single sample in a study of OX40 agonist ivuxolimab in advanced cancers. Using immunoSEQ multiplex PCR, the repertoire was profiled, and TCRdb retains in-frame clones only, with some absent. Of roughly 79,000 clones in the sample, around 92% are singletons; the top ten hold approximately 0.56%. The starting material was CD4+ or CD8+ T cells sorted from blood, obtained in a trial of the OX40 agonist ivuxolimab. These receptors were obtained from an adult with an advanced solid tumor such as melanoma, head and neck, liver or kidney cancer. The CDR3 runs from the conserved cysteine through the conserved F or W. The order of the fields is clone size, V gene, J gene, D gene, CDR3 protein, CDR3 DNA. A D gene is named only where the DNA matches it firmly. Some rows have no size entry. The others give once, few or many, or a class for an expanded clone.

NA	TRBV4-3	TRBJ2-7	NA	CASSQVVKGEQYF	TGCGCCAGCAGCCAAGTGGTCAAGGGCGAGCAGTACTTC
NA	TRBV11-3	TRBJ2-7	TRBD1	CASSSGTGDGEQYF	TGTGCCAGCAGCTCAGGGACAGGGGACGGGGAGCAGTACTTC
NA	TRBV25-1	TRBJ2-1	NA	CASSEAAYNEQFF	TGTGCCAGCAGTGAGGCGGCCTACAATGAGCAGTTCTTC
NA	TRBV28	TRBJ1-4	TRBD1	CASSQTGVGEKLFF	TGTGCCAGCAGTCAAACAGGGGTGGGTGAAAAACTGTTTTTT
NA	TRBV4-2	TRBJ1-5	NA	CASSQDTPGFSNQPQHF	TGTGCCAGCAGCCAAGATACACCGGGATTTAGCAATCAGCCCCAGCATTTT
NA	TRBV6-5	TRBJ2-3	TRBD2	CAGLGRELSTDTQYF	TGTGCCGGCTTGGGGCGGGAGCTTAGCACAGATACGCAGTATTTT
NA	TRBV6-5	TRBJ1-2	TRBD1	CASSYAGTGYGYTF	TGTGCCAGCAGCTACGCCGGGACAGGCTATGGCTACACCTTC
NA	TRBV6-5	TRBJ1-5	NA	CASSYHPGLGNQPQHF	TGTGCCAGCAGTTACCACCCGGGCCTAGGAAATCAGCCCCAGCATTTT
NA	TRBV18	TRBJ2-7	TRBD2	CASSPKASGRYEQYF	TGTGCCAGCTCACCAAAGGCTAGCGGGAGGTATGAGCAGTACTTC
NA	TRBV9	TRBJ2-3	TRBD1	CASSARQGQTDTQYF	TGTGCCAGCAGCGCCAGACAGGGGCAGACAGATACGCAGTATTTT
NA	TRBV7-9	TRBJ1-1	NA	CASSLEGNTEAFF	TGTGCCAGCAGCTTAGAAGGGAACACTGAAGCTTTCTTT
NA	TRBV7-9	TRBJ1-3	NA	CASSQVNSGNTIYF	TGTGCCAGCAGTCAGGTTAACTCTGGAAACACCATATATTTT
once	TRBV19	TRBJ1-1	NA	CASSFTSNTEAFF	TGTGCCAGTAGTTTTACGTCGAACACTGAAGCTTTCTTT
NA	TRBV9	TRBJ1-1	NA	CASSVVALGPQNTEAFF	TGTGCCAGCAGCGTAGTGGCCCTGGGACCCCAGAACACTGAAGCTTTCTTT
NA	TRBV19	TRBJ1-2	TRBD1	CASSRPGTGYGYTF	TGTGCCAGTAGTCGACCCGGGACAGGCTATGGCTACACCTTC
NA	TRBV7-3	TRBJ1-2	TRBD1	CASSFGPGGGYTF	TGTGCCAGCAGCTTCGGTCCAGGGGGTGGCTACACCTTC
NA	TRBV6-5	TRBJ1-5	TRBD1	CASSYAGTGGQPQHF	TGTGCCAGCAGTTATGCCGGGACAGGGGGACAGCCCCAGCATTTT
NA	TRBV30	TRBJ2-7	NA	CAWSEGRGEQYF	TGTGCCTGGAGTGAGGGGAGAGGCGAGCAGTACTTC
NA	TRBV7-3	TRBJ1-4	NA	CASSLTLGEKLFF	TGTGCCAGCAGCTTAACTCTAGGAGAAAAACTGTTTTTT
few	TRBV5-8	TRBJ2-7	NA	CASSLRGLSYEQYF	TGTGCCAGCAGCTTGAGGGGTCTCTCCTACGAGCAGTACTTC
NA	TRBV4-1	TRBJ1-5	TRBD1	CASSQVPLGQYQPQHF	TGCGCCAGCAGCCAAGTTCCCTTGGGACAGTATCAGCCCCAGCATTTT
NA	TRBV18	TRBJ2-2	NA	CASSPRQIPNTGELFF	TGTGCCAGTTCCCCCAGACAGATCCCGAACACCGGGGAGCTGTTTTTT
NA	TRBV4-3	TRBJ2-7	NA	CASSQVGLRSEQYF	TGCGCCAGCAGCCAAGTCGGGCTACGAAGCGAGCAGTACTTC